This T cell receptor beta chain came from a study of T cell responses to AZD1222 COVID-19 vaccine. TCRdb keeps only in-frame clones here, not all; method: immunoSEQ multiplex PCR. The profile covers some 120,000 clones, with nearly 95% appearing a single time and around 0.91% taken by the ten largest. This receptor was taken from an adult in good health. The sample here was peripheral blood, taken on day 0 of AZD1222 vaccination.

CDR3 DNA: TGTGCCAGCAGCGAAGGTCGGAACACTGAAGCTTTCTTT. This translates into CASSEGRNTEAFF. The chain carries TRBV9 and TRBJ1-1; D call uncertain. This CDR3 comprises 13 residues. The germline gives CDR1 SGDLS, CDR2 YYNGEE. With 3 bases removed from V and 1 base from J, the gap between germline ends came to 7 bases.